In its sample, the clone carrying this TCR beta chain was seen many times. Relying on iRepertoire HTBI primers and Arm-PCR of CDR3 regions, the team built TCR beta libraries. TCRdb reprocessed the multiplex PCR reads with MiXCR, giving one entry per CDR3 protein. This sample has approximately 490,000 distinct CDR3 sequences, with under 20% found just once. Time point defined: newly diagnosed GD, antithyroid drugs for less than 3 months. PBMC-extracted RNA yielded the TCR library. The data were obtained in a study of regulatory T cells in long-lasting Graves disease. The germline V gene has CDR1 SGHTA and CDR2 FQGNSA. CDR3 size: 13 residues. The V and J ends lost 4 bases and 3 bases respectively, with 7 bases between them. The same data also went into a second study, on T cells in Graves' hyperthyroidism and ophthalmopathy. This second report adds: Graves' hyperthyroidism showing no ophthalmopathy progression within 18 months was considered stable. HTBI primers were employed in a first-round RT-PCR of the TCR CDR3.

This clonotype was obtained from a man between 40 and 49 years old with Graves disease. The specimen was peripheral blood mononuclear cells (PBMCs), collected at new diagnosis, from a patient treated with antithyroid drugs. The chain couples TRBV7-2 to TRBJ2-1, with unresolved D. CDR3 nucleotide sequence: TGTGCCAGCAGCTCTCAGTACTACAATGAGCAGTTCTTC. Translated, it gives CASSSQYYNEQFF.